The TCR beta chain under discussion was sequenced for a study of T-cell memory formation after mild COVID-19. Whole-study results and caveats: Among clones contracting day 15 to 85, CD4/CD8 was balanced, whereas later expanders leaned CD4+. Researchers found some responding clones in pre-infection memory, a sign that cross-reactive memory joined.

The germline V gene encodes CDR1 SEHNR and CDR2 FQNEAQ (reference sequence). The CDR3 length is 16 residues. V lost 6 bases and J lost 5; bases outside the gene matches: 6. TCRdb reprocessed the 5' RACE reads with MiXCR, giving one entry per CDR3 protein. The sample lists about half a million distinct CDR3 sequences; about 20% were seen once. This clonotype was detected only a few times. Its antigen remains unidentified. This rearrangement joins TRBV7-9 to TRBJ2-1; 14 bases fit TRBD2. The sample consisted of PBMCs or a T cell subset sorted from them (not recorded which). The source is an adult woman who had mild COVID-19 (a few samples of this study predate the infection). Cell type and time point are not known. The CDR3 nucleotides read TGTGCCAGCAGGACTAGCGGGAGGGCCGAGGACAATGAGCAGTTCTTC. Protein sequence: CASRTSGRAEDNEQFF.